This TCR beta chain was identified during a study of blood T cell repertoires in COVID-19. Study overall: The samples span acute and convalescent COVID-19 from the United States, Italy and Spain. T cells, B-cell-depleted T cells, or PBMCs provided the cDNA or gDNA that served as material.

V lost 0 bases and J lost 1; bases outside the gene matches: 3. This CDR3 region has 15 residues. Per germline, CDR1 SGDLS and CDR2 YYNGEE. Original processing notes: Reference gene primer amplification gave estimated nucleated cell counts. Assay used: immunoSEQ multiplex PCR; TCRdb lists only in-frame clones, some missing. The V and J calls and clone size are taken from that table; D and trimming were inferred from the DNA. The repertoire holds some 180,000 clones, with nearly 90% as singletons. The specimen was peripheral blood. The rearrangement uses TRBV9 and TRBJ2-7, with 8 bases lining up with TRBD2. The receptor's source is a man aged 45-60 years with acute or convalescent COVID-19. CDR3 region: CASSVGAGVSYEQYF. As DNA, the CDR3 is TGTGCCAGCAGCGTAGGAGCGGGAGTGTCCTACGAGCAGTACTTC.